Below, one T cell receptor (beta chain) is given with its context. The antigen it recognizes is unknown. No quality values exist for individual bases; no much larger clone is one base distant. According to the study, the label for this sample's time point signals: cycle 1 day 1 (C1D1), immediately before nivolumab initiation. Every trial patient had relapsed following autologous stem cell transplantation, and prior brentuximab vedotin exposure was what differed among cohorts A, B and C. The trial cohort included 56 patients with relapsed/refractory classical Hodgkin lymphoma, and each patient had a best overall response of complete response, partial response or progressive disease. In the multi-cohort phase II CheckMate 205 trial, trial patients received single-agent nivolumab. Best overall response was determined by an independent review committee according to the 2007 International Working Group response criteria. Trial PBMCs were obtained immediately prior to nivolumab initiation (C1D1) and on therapy at cycle 2 day 1 and cycle 4 day 1. Peripheral blood was collected in 8 mL Vacutainer Cell Preparation Tubes, from which PBMCs were isolated by centrifugation and then cryopreserved.

The data derive from a study of PD-1 blockade in classical Hodgkin lymphoma (dated by TCRdb to about 2020). About the investigation overall: Nivolumab dosing was 3 mg/kg intravenously every 2 weeks, continuing until either disease progression or unacceptable toxicity. A peripheral blood immune signature of response to PD-1 blockade in classical Hodgkin lymphoma was defined using TCR beta sequencing and CyTOF. The investigation overall reported the following: The study covered only a single clinical trial cohort, and the causes of the repertoire differences, possibly disease activity or prior therapy, were still not defined. Baseline TCR diversity was reported as lower in newly diagnosed patients than in healthy donors, and lower still in relapsed/refractory patients. Trial patients achieving complete response had baseline diversity similar to newly diagnosed patients, whereas partial responders and progressors had significantly lower diversity. Patients starting nivolumab less than 1 year after ASCT had lower diversity and were excluded from later analyses to avoid confounding by immune reconstitution. A significant rise by C4D1 was seen in CD4+ but not CD8+ TCR diversity (p=0.0027 vs p=0.16), with the rise being most apparent in complete responders (p=0.02).

The germline V gene (reference sequence) specifies LNHDA as CDR1 and SQIVND as CDR2. Here V drops 4 bases and J drops 0 bases, and the junction holds 7 bases not matched to any gene. The CDR3 sequence holds 17 residues, the cysteine and phenylalanine included. This entry keeps only the CDR3 DNA: 51 bases, framed from base 1. Genomic DNA was isolated using the Qiagen DNeasy kit from unsorted PBMCs as well as from negatively selected CD4+ and CD8+ fractions. TCR beta CDR3 regions were subjected to amplification by immunoSEQ multiplex PCR with primers that anneal to V and J segments. A synthetic immune receptor repertoire was used to minimize amplification bias, and any remaining bias was removed computationally after sequencing. The original pipeline was this. Repertoire diversity was quantified as the Shannon entropy index using custom Python scripts. Unsorted, CD4+ and CD8+ repertoires were examined separately, except in combined analyses, for which CD4+ and CD8+ sequences were merged in silico. Clonal expansion was defined as a frequency increase of at least 2-fold after treatment compared with C1D1, and clones undetected at baseline were assigned a pseudocount of 0.5. Singleton clones were defined as clones with 0 or 1 copy at C1D1, and non-singleton clones were defined as clones with 2 or more copies. Clones expanded in unsorted samples were annotated as CD4+, CD8+ or unknown by matching protein sequences in sorted samples from the same patient. Diversity changes from C1D1 to C4D1 were tested in paired samples using Wilcoxon tests. The table was pulled from immuneACCESS by TCRdb, which kept in-frame rearrangements only. Such tables lose some clones; where checked, under half of the loss comes from unresolved V genes, and the rest has no known cause. V and J calls and clone size come straight from that table; D and trimming were deduced from the DNA. The sample table holds approximately 100,000 clones, of which 92% were seen once. The ten largest clones add up to 2.8% of the sample.

The rearrangement combines TRBV19 with TRBJ2-3; TRBD2 fits 10 bases in the junction. The TCR comes from a human donor with classical Hodgkin lymphoma. This specimen was peripheral blood mononuclear cells (PBMCs), taken at baseline. The CDR3 region has the sequence CASSTSTSGLSTDTQYF. DNA sequence: TGTGCCAGTAGTACCTCGACTAGCGGGCTGAGCACAGATACGCAGTATTTT.